This T cell receptor beta chain appears in the sequencing data of a study of T cell responses to AZD1222 COVID-19 vaccine. The CDR3 is made up of 16 amino acids. Germline V gene data show CDR1 as KGHSH and CDR2 as LQKENI. The V segment lost 3 bases and the J segment 4 bases; nucleotides outside the gene matches: 7. Study conclusions and caveats: Spike-wide coverage was observed for vaccine-associated CD4 TCRs, with dominant responses at 160-218 and 743-854.

Sequencing used immunoSEQ multiplex PCR; TCRdb keeps in-frame clones, though not all of them. The data show about 210,000 clones, with approximately 94% seen just once and approximately 1.5% held by the top ten. Note on this clone: Its cognate antigen is unknown.

This clonotype was sampled from an adult who received the MenACWY meningococcal vaccine as a control. The sequencing used peripheral blood, collected 28 days after the second dose of the MenACWY control vaccine. The rearrangement joins TRBV18 to TRBJ2-2, with 8 positions matching TRBD1. The CDR3 is CASSPRQGLSTGELFF. The CDR3 nucleotides read TGTGCCAGCTCACCGAGACAGGGGCTTTCCACCGGGGAGCTGTTTTTT.